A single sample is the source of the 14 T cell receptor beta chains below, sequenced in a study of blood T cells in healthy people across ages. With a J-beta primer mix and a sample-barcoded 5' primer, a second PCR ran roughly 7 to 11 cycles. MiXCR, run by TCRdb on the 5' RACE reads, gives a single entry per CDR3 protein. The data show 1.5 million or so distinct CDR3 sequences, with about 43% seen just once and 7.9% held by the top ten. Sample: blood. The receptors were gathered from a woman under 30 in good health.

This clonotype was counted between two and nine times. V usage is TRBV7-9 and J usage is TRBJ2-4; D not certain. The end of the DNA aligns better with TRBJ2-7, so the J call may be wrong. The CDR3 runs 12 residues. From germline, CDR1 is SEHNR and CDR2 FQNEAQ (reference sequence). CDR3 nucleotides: TGTGCCAGCAGCTTGAGTCCCAGCGAGCAGTACTTC. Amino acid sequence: CASSLSPSEQYF.

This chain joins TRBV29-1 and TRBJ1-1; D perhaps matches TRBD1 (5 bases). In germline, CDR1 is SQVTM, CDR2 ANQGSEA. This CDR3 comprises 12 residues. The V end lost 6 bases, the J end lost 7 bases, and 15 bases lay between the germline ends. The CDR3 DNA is TGCAGCGTAAGGCAGCAGGGACGTGAAGCTTTCTTT. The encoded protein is CSVRQQGREAFF.

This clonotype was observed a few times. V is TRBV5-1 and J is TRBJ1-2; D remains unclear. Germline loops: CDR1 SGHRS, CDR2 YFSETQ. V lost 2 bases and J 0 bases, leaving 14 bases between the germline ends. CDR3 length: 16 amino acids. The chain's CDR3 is CASSFQNSQPNYGYTF. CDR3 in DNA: TGCGCCAGCAGCTTTCAGAACAGCCAACCTAACTATGGCTACACCTTC.

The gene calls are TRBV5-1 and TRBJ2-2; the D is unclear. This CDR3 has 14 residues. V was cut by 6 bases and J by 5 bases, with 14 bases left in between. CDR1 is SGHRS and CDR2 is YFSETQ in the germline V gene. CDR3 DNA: TGCGCCAGCAAGGCAGCCGTCGAGACCGGGGAGCTGTTTTTT. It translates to CASKAAVETGELFF.

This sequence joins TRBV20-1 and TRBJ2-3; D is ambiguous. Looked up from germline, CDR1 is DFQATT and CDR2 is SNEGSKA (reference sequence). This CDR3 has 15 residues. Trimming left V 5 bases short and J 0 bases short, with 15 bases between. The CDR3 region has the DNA TGCAGTGCTCTCCCTGCCGGAACTAGCACAGATACGCAGTATTTT. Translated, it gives CSALPAGTSTDTQYF.

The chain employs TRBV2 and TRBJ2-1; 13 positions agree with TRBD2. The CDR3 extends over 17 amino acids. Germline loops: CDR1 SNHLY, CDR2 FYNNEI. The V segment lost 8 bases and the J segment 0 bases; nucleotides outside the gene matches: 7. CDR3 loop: CASWGLAGRSSYNEQFF. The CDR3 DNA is TGTGCCAGCTGGGGACTAGCGGGGAGGAGCTCCTACAATGAGCAGTTCTTC.

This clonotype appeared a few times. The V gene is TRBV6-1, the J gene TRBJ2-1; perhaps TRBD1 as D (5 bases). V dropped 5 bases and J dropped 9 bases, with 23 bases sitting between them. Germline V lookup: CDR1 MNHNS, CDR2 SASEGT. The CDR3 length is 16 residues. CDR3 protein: CASSFRVQLADSEQFF. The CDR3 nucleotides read TGTGCCAGCAGTTTCAGGGTTCAACTCGCCGACAGTGAGCAGTTCTTC.

The CDR3 spells CSASPGVYGYTF. CDR3 nucleotides: TGCAGTGCTAGTCCAGGAGTCTATGGCTACACCTTC. V usage is TRBV20-1 and J usage is TRBJ1-2; D unclear. With 3 bases removed from V and 4 bases from J, the gap between germline ends came to 9 bases. Looked up from germline, CDR1 is DFQATT and CDR2 is SNEGSKA (reference sequence). The CDR3 runs 12 residues.

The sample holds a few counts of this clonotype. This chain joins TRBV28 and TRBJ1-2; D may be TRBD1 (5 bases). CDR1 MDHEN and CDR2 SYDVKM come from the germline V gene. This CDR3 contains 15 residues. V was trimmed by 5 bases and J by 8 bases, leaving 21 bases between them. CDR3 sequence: CASSPWGGDGRGYTF. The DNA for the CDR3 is TGTGCCAGCAGTCCCTGGGGAGGGGATGGTAGGGGCTACACCTTC.

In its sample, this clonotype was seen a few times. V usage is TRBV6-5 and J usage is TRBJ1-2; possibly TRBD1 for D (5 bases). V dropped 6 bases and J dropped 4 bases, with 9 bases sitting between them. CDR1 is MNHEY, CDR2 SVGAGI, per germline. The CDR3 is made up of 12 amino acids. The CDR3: CASREGRYGYTF. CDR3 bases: TGTGCCAGCAGAGAGGGACGCTATGGCTACACCTTC.

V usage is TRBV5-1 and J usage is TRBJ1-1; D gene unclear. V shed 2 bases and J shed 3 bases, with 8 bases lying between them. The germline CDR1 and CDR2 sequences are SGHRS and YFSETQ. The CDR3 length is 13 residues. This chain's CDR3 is CASSFGEYTEAFF. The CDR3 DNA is TGCGCCAGCAGCTTTGGAGAGTACACTGAAGCTTTCTTT.

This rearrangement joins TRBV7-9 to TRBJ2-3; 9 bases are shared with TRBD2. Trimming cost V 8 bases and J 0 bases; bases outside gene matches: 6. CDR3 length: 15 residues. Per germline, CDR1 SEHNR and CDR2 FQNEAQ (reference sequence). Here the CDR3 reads CASVASGVSTDTQYF. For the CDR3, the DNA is TGTGCCAGCGTGGCTAGCGGGGTGAGCACAGATACGCAGTATTTT.

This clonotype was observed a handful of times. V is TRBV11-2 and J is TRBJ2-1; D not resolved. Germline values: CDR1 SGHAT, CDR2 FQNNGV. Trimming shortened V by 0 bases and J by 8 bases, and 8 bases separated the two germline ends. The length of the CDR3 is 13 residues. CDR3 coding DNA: TGTGCCAGCAGCTTAGATCGGTTCTATGAGCAGTTCTTC. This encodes CASSLDRFYEQFF.

CDR3: CATSRGEGVRSYEQYF. The CDR3 nucleotides are TGTGCCACCAGCAGAGGGGAGGGTGTACGATCCTACGAGCAGTACTTC. The chain combines TRBV15 with TRBJ2-7; 7 bases agree with TRBD2. The CDR3 has 16 amino acids. V lost 1 base, J lost 1 base, and 7 bases stayed unmatched. The germline V gene encodes CDR1 LNHNV and CDR2 YYDKDF (reference sequence).